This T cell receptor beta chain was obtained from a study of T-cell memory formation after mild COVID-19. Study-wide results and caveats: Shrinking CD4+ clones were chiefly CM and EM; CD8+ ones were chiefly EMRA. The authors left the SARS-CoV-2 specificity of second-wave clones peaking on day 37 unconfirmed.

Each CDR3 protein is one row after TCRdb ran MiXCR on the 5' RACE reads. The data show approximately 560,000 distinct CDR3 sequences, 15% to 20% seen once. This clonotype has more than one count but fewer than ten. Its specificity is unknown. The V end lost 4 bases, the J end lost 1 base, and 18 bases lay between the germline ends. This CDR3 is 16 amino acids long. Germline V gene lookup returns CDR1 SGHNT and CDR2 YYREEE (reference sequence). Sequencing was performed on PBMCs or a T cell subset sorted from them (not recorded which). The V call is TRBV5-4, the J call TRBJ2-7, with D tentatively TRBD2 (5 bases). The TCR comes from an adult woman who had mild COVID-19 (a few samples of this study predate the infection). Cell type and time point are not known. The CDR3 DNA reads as TGTGCCAGCAGCCGAGGAGAGCGGCTCGAGTCCTACGAGCAGTACTTC. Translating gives CASSRGERLESYEQYF.